This T cell receptor (beta chain) was retrieved from a study of T-cell reconstitution after alpha-beta-depleted transplantation in children (dated by TCRdb to 2015 to 2016). Regarding the research as a whole: T-cell immune reconstitution after TCRalphabeta/CD19-depleted allogeneic hematopoietic cell transplantation in children was quantitatively tracked in the study by means of TCR repertoire profiling. General conclusions and limits of the study: The apparently early recovery of alphabetaT-cell counts about two months after transplant reportedly depended on only several hundred rapidly expanded clones that came from non-depleted graft cells. Hyperexpanded clone frequencies declined over subsequent months; after one year, T-cell counts and TCRbeta diversity were mostly attributed to newly produced T cells. In some patients, the high TCRbeta diversity seen at day 60 was put down to recipient T cells and intrathymic progenitors that had survived conditioning.

Library preparation used PCR. This sample was sequenced with an Illumina HiSeq 2500. Molecular barcoding was employed in the preparation of TCR libraries, with unique molecular identifiers being used to normalize TCRbeta repertoire quantification. TCRdb ran its own pipeline on the public reads, namely fastp trimming at Q25 and MiXCR clone calling, and kept in-frame beta chains. CDR3 protein duplicates are merged, each entry listing the most common genes and DNA. Across this sample there are roughly 280,000 distinct CDR3 sequences, with around a tenth seen only once. Roughly a quarter of the sample comes from the top ten. At least ten counts were recorded for this clonotype. No antigen is known for it. Base qualities were left out, and no much larger clone turns up one base away. The sample's treatment or condition, from its label and the paper: allogeneic hematopoietic cell transplantation with graft depleted of TCRalphabeta T cells and CD19 B cells. TCRalphabeta/CD19-depleted allogeneic hematopoietic cell grafts were given to the transplant recipients, all of whom were children.

V is clipped by 0 bases and J by 0 bases, and the sequence between their germline boundaries is 8 bases long. Per the germline V gene (reference sequence), SEHNR is the CDR1 and FQNEAQ is the CDR2. The CDR3, cysteine through phenylalanine, is 16 amino acids long. Left in the record is the CDR3 DNA by itself, 48 bases read in frame from the first base. The specimen comprised peripheral blood, sampled 180 days after TCRalphabeta/CD19-depleted stem cell transplant. The source is a male patient between 2 and 15 years old who had a stem cell transplant for chronic granulomatous disease, so the T cells may come from the graft donor. This sequence uses TRBV7-9 and TRBJ1-4, with no D gene named confidently. The sequenced DNA is TGTGCCAGCAGCTTAGCTAGCATTGCAACTAATGAAAAACTGTTTTTT. It encodes CASSLASIATNEKLFF.